The 25 T cell receptor beta chains given below trace back to one sample, sequenced in a study of T cells and Merkel cell carcinoma outcomes. TCRdb's table, derived via immunoSEQ multiplex PCR, lists solely in-frame clones and lacks some. Of about 1,500 clones listed, 86% are singletons. The specimen was tumor tissue from Merkel cell carcinoma. These receptors were obtained from a human donor with Merkel cell carcinoma.

DNA for the CDR3: TGTGCCAGCGTTATGGGTCATCCACAAAGTCGGGCCAACGTCCTGACTTTC. It encodes CASVMGHPQSRANVLTF. The chain recombines TRBV5-8 with TRBJ2-6, with D unresolved. The CDR3 sequence is 17 residues long. V gave up 7 bases and J gave up 5 bases, with 22 bases separating them. Germline loops: CDR1 SGHTS, CDR2 YDEGEE.

The V call is TRBV10-1, the J call TRBJ2-2; D ambiguous. This CDR3 is built from 17 residues. CDR1 WNHNN and CDR2 SYGVQD come from the germline V gene (reference sequence). V lost 5 bases to trimming and J lost 1 base, with 17 bases between them. The CDR3 DNA sequence: TGCGCCAGCAGTCAAAAGAACAGATTAGGGAACACCGGGGAGCTGTTTTTT. Encoded protein: CASSQKNRLGNTGELFF.

With regard to this clone: A clone one base away is much larger, so this may be a read error. In the same sample, other DNA sequences code for this CDR3. V usage is TRBV7-9 and J usage is TRBJ2-7; D is possibly TRBD1 or TRBD2 (5 bases each). The germline CDR1 and CDR2 sequences are SEHNR and FQNEAQ (reference sequence). V shed 3 bases and J shed 7 bases, with 10 bases lying between them. The CDR3 has 12 residues. CDR3 region: CASSFGTHEQYF. In DNA form, the CDR3 reads TGTGCCAGCAGCTTTGGGACCCATGAGCAGTACTTC.

The chain has TRBV5-4 and TRBJ1-5, with D unresolved. The ends were cut back, 6 bases at V and 0 bases at J, with 13 bases in the middle. The CDR3 totals 15 residues. Germline-derived CDR1 and CDR2 are SGHNT and YYREEE (reference sequence). The CDR3 sequence: CASNSGGSSNQPQHF. The DNA of the CDR3 is TGTGCCAGCAACAGCGGTGGGAGTAGCAATCAGCCCCAGCATTTT. Complete variable domain (other parts from reference TRBV5-4 and TRBJ1-5): ETGVTQSPTHLIKTRGQQVTLRCSSQSGHNTVSWYQQALGQGPQFIFQYYREEENGRGNFPPRFSGLQFPNYSSELNVNALELDDSALYLCASNSGGSSNQPQHFGDGTRLSIL.

The rearrangement uses TRBV11-2 and TRBJ2-7; D not certain. With 0 bases removed from V and 5 bases from J, the gap between germline ends came to 11 bases. This CDR3 spans 14 amino acids. Germline V CDR1 and CDR2: SGHAT, FQNNGV. The CDR3 DNA is TGTGCCAGCAGCTTAGACCTTAGATGGGACGAGCAGTACTTC. Amino acids: CASSLDLRWDEQYF.

This chain connects TRBV5-6 to TRBJ1-5, with D possibly being TRBD1 (6 bases). Trimming removed 0 bases from V and 3 bases from J, with 10 bases in between. The CDR3 totals 15 residues. CDR1 and CDR2 from the germline V gene are SGHDT and YYEEEE. The CDR3 DNA sequence: TGTGCCAGCAGCTTGGTGGGGGCCGACAATCAGCCCCAGCATTTT. Amino acid sequence: CASSLVGADNQPQHF.

The V and J genes are TRBV7-2 and TRBJ1-5; 7 positions agree with TRBD1. The CDR3 extends over 14 amino acids. The V gene end was trimmed by 5 bases and the J gene end by 7 bases; junction bases not matched to a gene: 8. The germline gives CDR1 SGHTA, CDR2 FQGNSA. CDR3 loop: CASSPRQGGQPQHF. Here the CDR3 DNA reads TGTGCCAGCAGCCCCCGACAGGGAGGGCAGCCCCAGCATTTT.

The chain recombines TRBV30 with TRBJ2-3, with TRBD2 matching 10 bases. From germline, CDR1 is GTSNPN and CDR2 SVGIG (reference sequence). The junction had 6 bases not matched to a gene; V was cut back by 6 bases and J by 0 bases. This CDR3 contains 15 residues. The CDR3 protein is CACRASGGSTDTQYF. DNA for the CDR3: TGTGCCTGTCGGGCTAGCGGGGGTAGCACAGATACGCAGTATTTT.

V is TRBV11-2 and J is TRBJ2-1, with a weak D call TRBD1 (6 bases). Trimming removed 4 bases from V and 10 bases from J, with 14 bases in between. CDR3 length equals 13 residues. The germline V gene encodes CDR1 SGHAT and CDR2 FQNNGV. The CDR3 DNA follows: TGTGCCAGCAGCTGGACAGAGATAAGCGAGCAGTTCTTC. Its protein product is CASSWTEISEQFF.

The rearrangement uses TRBV5-5 and TRBJ1-1; unclear D gene. Germline CDR1 and CDR2: SGHKS and YYEKEE (reference sequence). The CDR3 totals 17 residues. V was shortened by 0 bases and J by 0 bases, with 15 bases between the two germline ends. The CDR3, as DNA: TGTGCCAGCAGCTTGGGGTTGTTGAGGCCGATGAACACTGAAGCTTTCTTT. It specifies CASSLGLLRPMNTEAFF.

The rearrangement uses TRBV30 and TRBJ1-6; 9 bases align to TRBD1. The CDR3 covers 16 residues. Germline V lookup: CDR1 GTSNPN, CDR2 SVGIG (reference sequence). Trimming removed 2 bases from V and 5 bases from J; junction bases left unmatched: 7. This chain's CDR3 is CAWSSYRDRDNSPLHF. The DNA for the CDR3 is TGTGCCTGGAGTTCTTATAGGGACAGGGATAATTCACCCCTCCACTTT.

This clone was detected only once. The gene calls are TRBV10-3 and TRBJ2-5, with 7 positions matching TRBD1. The germline V gene has CDR1 ENHRY and CDR2 SYGVKD. The CDR3 spans 18 residues. Trimming took 5 bases from V and 5 from J; bases not matched to a gene: 20. CDR3 residues: CAISLDPGQRRYFETQYF. In nucleotides, the CDR3 is TGTGCCATCAGTTTAGATCCGGGACAGAGAAGATATTTTGAGACCCAGTACTTC.

This sequence joins TRBV5-4 and TRBJ2-5; 7 nucleotides agree with TRBD1. CDR3 size: 13 residues. V lost 5 bases, J lost 5 bases, and 6 bases stayed unmatched. CDR1 and CDR2 (germline): SGHNT, YYREEE (reference sequence). DNA of the CDR3: TGTGCCAGCAGTCCAGGGGGAAGGGAGACCCAGTACTTC. This codes for CASSPGGRETQYF. Combining the CDR3 with reference TRBV5-4 and TRBJ2-5 gives the whole variable domain ETGVTQSPTHLIKTRGQQVTLRCSSQSGHNTVSWYQQALGQGPQFIFQYYREEENGRGNFPPRFSGLQFPNYSSELNVNALELDDSALYLCASSPGGRETQYFGPGTRLLVL.

The CDR3 sequence is CASRPLRAGGYNEQFF. For the CDR3, the DNA is TGCGCCAGCAGGCCCTTAAGAGCGGGAGGTTACAATGAGCAGTTCTTC. The rearrangement joins TRBV4-1 to TRBJ2-1; 9 positions agree with TRBD2. The CDR3 consists of 16 residues. Germline lookup yields CDR1 MGHRA and CDR2 YSYEKL. V lost 6 bases to trimming and J lost 4 bases; unmatched junction nucleotides: 10.

The chain uses TRBV4-3 and TRBJ2-5; TRBD1 agrees at 8 bases. Trimming removed 1 base from V and 5 bases from J; junction bases left unmatched: 3. The length of the CDR3 is 14 residues. The germline CDR1 and CDR2 sequences are LGHNA and YSLEER. The CDR3: CASSQGRGQETQYF. The CDR3, as DNA: TGCGCCAGCAGCCAAGGCAGGGGGCAGGAGACCCAGTACTTC.

The rearrangement links TRBV5-8 to TRBJ2-3, with a tentative D call TRBD1 (6 bases). V was shortened by 0 bases and J by 6 bases, with 11 bases between the two germline ends. The CDR3 is 14 residues long. Germline V CDR1 and CDR2: SGHTS, YDEGEE. In nucleotides, the CDR3 is TGTGCCAGCAGCTTGGGCAGGGGCGGCGATACGCAGTATTTT. Its protein product is CASSLGRGGDTQYF.

V gene TRBV10-1 combines with J gene TRBJ2-2, with D possibly being TRBD1 (5 bases). The germline gives CDR1 WNHNN, CDR2 SYGVQD (reference sequence). The CDR3 runs 12 residues. The V end lost 8 bases, the J end lost 3 bases, and 7 bases lay between the germline ends. The CDR3 reads CASGRDTGELFF. CDR3 sequence (DNA): TGCGCCAGCGGCAGGGACACCGGGGAGCTGTTTTTT.

The genes are TRBV5-6 and TRBJ2-3; D gene unclear. The CDR3 is 16 residues long. The germline V and J ends were trimmed by 0 bases and 0 bases, with 11 bases remaining between them. The germline V gene encodes CDR1 SGHDT and CDR2 YYEEEE. The CDR3 region is CASSLELMKSTDTQYF. The DNA of the CDR3 is TGTGCCAGCAGCTTGGAACTGATGAAGAGCACAGATACGCAGTATTTT.

The rearrangement uses TRBV11-3 and TRBJ2-1; 10 bases match TRBD1. Germline lookup yields CDR1 SGHNT and CDR2 YENEEA. The CDR3 is made up of 15 amino acids. V gave up 8 bases and J gave up 6 bases; unmatched junction bases: 10. DNA for the CDR3: TGTGCCAGCCGTTCCGGGACAGGGGTAAGCAATGAGCAGTTCTTC. Protein product: CASRSGTGVSNEQFF.

The J gene is TRBJ2-7, the V gene TRBV2; D perhaps matches TRBD2 (6 bases). Trimming left V 6 bases short and J 3 bases short, with 15 bases between. Germline V gives CDR1 SNHLY, CDR2 FYNNEI. The CDR3 has 14 residues. The chain's CDR3 is CASSWTTSNYEQYF. In DNA form, the CDR3 reads TGTGCCAGCAGCTGGACTACCTCCAACTACGAGCAGTACTTC.

Concerning this clone: At one boundary the junction diverges from the germline segment, which might be a read error. The V and J genes are TRBV4-3 and TRBJ2-2; 7 bases align to TRBD2. The CDR3 has 15 amino acids. In germline, CDR1 is LGHNA, CDR2 YSLEER. The DNA for the CDR3 is TGCGCCAGCAGCCAAGATAGGGAGGGGACCGGGAAGCTGTTTTTT. This encodes CASSQDREGTGKLFF.

The gene calls are TRBV5-1 and TRBJ1-3; 7 bases line up with TRBD1. CDR1 is SGHRS, CDR2 YFSETQ, per germline. There are 16 residues in the CDR3. V was pared by 3 bases and J by 2 bases, with 8 bases of the junction left unmatched. This CDR3 reads CASSSEGTAAGNTIYF. CDR3 DNA: TGCGCCAGCAGCTCCGAAGGGACAGCGGCTGGAAACACCATATATTTT.

This chain joins TRBV6-5 and TRBJ2-5, with a tentative D call TRBD2 (6 bases). The CDR3 covers 12 residues. From germline, CDR1 is MNHEY and CDR2 SVGAGI. V was shortened by 6 bases and J by 9 bases, with 14 bases between the two germline ends. The DNA for the CDR3 is TGTGCCAGCAGCCCGGACGGAGGGGCCCAGTACTTC. Protein sequence: CASSPDGGAQYF.

This rearrangement joins TRBV4-2 to TRBJ2-3; D ambiguous. The CDR3 extends over 11 amino acids. Germline V gene sequence: CDR1 LGHNA, CDR2 YNFKEQ. Between the trimmed V and J ends, which lost 3 bases and 5 bases, there was a span of 3 bases. The CDR3 is CASSQGDTQYF. The CDR3 nucleotides read TGTGCCAGCAGCCAGGGAGATACGCAGTATTTT.

This chain joins TRBV12-5 and TRBJ1-2, with D possibly matching TRBD1 (6 bases). Trimming took 0 bases from V and 0 from J, leaving 14 bases between them. This CDR3 has 17 residues. Germline CDR1 and CDR2: LGHNT and FRNRAP. CDR3 coding DNA: TGTGCTAGTGGTTTGGTACCCCCCAGGGGAACTAACTATGGCTACACCTTC. This translates into CASGLVPPRGTNYGYTF. The full variable domain, completed using reference TRBV12-5 and TRBJ1-2, is DARVTQTPRHKVTEMGQEVTMRCQPILGHNTVFWYRQTMMQGLELLAYFRNRAPLDDSGMPKDRFSAEMPDATLATLKIQPSEPRDSAVYFCASGLVPPRGTNYGYTFGSGTRLTVV.